This TCR beta chain was identified during a study of response to subunit inactivated influenza vaccine. The CDR3 runs to 13 residues. The germline V and J ends were trimmed by 6 bases and 4 bases, with 15 bases remaining between them. Looked up from germline, CDR1 is DFQATT and CDR2 is SNEGSKA (reference sequence). This clonotype was seen a handful of times. TCRdb fed the RT-PCR reads into MiXCR, producing one record per CDR3 protein. The sample records roughly 500,000 distinct CDR3 sequences, roughly 25% being singletons. The same sample was also studied in work on T cells expressing NK-cell markers. This second report adds: The cDNA for TCR beta came from 5'RACE template switching with UMIs.

The clonotype comes from a man aged 50-60 years who received an inactivated influenza vaccine. V usage is TRBV20-1 and J usage is TRBJ1-2; D is undetermined. Sequences were derived from CD4+ T cells sorted from PBMCs, sampled roughly 12 days after vaccination. In DNA form, the CDR3 reads TGCAGTGCCCGGGCCTCCTGGGGCTATGGCTACACCTTC. Encoded protein: CSARASWGYGYTF.